This T cell receptor beta chain was identified in a study of blood T cell repertoires in COVID-19. Study-level information: Samples taken during acute and convalescent COVID-19 were collected in the United States, Italy and Spain.

Patients of the Seattle cohort, enrolled during active infection, were followed longitudinally. This CDR3 comprises 12 residues. The junction had 2 bases not matched to a gene; V was cut back by 8 bases and J by 4 bases. Original data processing: Estimates of nucleated cell counts were drawn from the amplification of reference gene primers. The assay was immunoSEQ multiplex PCR, and TCRdb's table has in-frame clones only and misses some. That table gives V, J and clone size, and the DNA gave D and trimming. The data hold about 59,000 clones, with 80% to 90% observed a single time. The rearrangement links TRBV5-3 to TRBJ1-1, with 10 positions matching TRBD1. TRBV5-3 is known as an ORF, though its function is uncertain. The specimen was peripheral blood. This TCR came from a man aged 55 to 70 with COVID-19, enrolled during active disease. CDR3 sequence reads: CARDRGFTEAFF. In nucleotides, the CDR3 is TGTGCCAGGGACAGGGGGTTCACTGAAGCTTTCTTT.